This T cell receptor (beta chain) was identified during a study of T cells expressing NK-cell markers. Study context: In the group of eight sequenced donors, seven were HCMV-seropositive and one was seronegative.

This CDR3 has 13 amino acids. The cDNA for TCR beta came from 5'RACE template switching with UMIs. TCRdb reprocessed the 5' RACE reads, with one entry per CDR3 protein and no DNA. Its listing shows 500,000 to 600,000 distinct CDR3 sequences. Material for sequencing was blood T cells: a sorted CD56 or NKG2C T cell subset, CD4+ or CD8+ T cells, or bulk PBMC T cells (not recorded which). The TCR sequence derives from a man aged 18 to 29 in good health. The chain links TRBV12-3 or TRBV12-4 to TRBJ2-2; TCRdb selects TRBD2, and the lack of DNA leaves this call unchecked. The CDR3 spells CASSLSGLGELFF.